Listed here are 15 T cell receptor beta chains from one sample, sequenced in a study of cytomegalovirus exposure and HLA in healthy donors. PCR primers comprised 60 Vbeta and 13 Jbeta primers. The assay was immunoSEQ multiplex PCR, and TCRdb's table has in-frame clones only and misses some. The sample shows roughly 180,000 clones, 80% of them seen only once. Sequencing was done on a sample of PBMCs. The source of these receptors is a girl between 10 and 17 years old in good health and CMV-seropositive.

With regard to this clone: At one end, the junction sequence differs from germline, possibly due to a read error. J is TRBJ2-3 and V is TRBV6-5; D is perhaps TRBD1 (5 bases). The CDR3 length is 13 residues. Looked up from germline, CDR1 is MNHEY and CDR2 is SVGAGI. The CDR3 protein is CASSYKGRAGLDF. In DNA form, the CDR3 reads TGTGCCAGCAGTTACAAGGGGCGAGCAGGGTTGGATTTT.

The genes are TRBV19 and TRBJ2-7; D might be TRBD2 (6 bases). Trimming left V 5 bases short and J 2 bases short, with 10 bases between. In germline, CDR1 is LNHDA, CDR2 SQIVND (reference sequence). CDR3 size: 13 residues. In nucleotides, the CDR3 is TGTGCCAGTAGTCCGGGACTGACCTACGAGCAGTACTTC. As protein: CASSPGLTYEQYF.

This chain uses TRBV27 with TRBJ2-3, with 11 positions matching TRBD1. CDR3 length equals 14 residues. The germline CDR1 and CDR2 sequences are MNHEY and SMNVEV (reference sequence). V gave up 6 bases and J gave up 7 bases; unmatched junction bases: 6. CDR3 loop: CASSRTGGGYTQYF. The CDR3, as DNA: TGTGCCAGCAGCCGGACAGGGGGCGGGTATACGCAGTATTTT.

The genes are TRBV7-3 and TRBJ2-2; 8 bases are a match to TRBD1. Trimming cost V 2 bases and J 1 base; bases outside gene matches: 3. The CDR3 covers 16 residues. Germline CDR1 is SGHTA and CDR2 is FQGTGA. CDR3 sequence (DNA): TGTGCCAGCAGCTTAGGTGGACAGGGGAACACCGGGGAGCTGTTTTTT. As protein: CASSLGGQGNTGELFF.

This chain joins TRBV4-1 and TRBJ1-2; D perhaps matches TRBD1 (6 bases). This CDR3 has 14 residues. Between the trimmed V and J ends, which lost 4 bases and 5 bases, there was a span of 14 bases. Germline V gene sequence: CDR1 MGHRA, CDR2 YSYEKL. The CDR3 here is CASSLPDRSYGYTF. For the CDR3, the DNA is TGCGCCAGCAGCCTCCCGGACAGATCTTATGGCTACACCTTC.

The CDR3 bases are TGCGCCAGCAGCTTGGTTGAGACTGGGGGGGCCAACGTCCTGACTTTC. Its protein product is CASSLVETGGANVLTF. V gene TRBV5-1 combines with J gene TRBJ2-6; D remains ambiguous. The V and J ends lost 0 bases and 4 bases respectively, with 11 bases between them. Germline V gene lookup returns CDR1 SGHRS and CDR2 YFSETQ. The CDR3 length is 16 residues.

The chain uses TRBV30 and TRBJ1-2; 9 bases line up with TRBD1. Germline V lookup: CDR1 GTSNPN, CDR2 SVGIG (reference sequence). Unmatched junction bases numbered 3, after V lost 6 bases and J lost 4 bases. This CDR3 has 12 residues. This chain's CDR3 is CACGDRVYGYTF. CDR3 coding DNA: TGTGCCTGCGGGGACAGGGTCTATGGCTACACCTTC. The full variable domain, rest sourced from reference TRBV30 and TRBJ1-2, is SQTIHQWPATLVQPVGSPLSLECTVEGTSNPNLYWYRQAAGRGLQLLFYSVGIGQISSEVPQNLSASRPQDRQFILSSKKLLLSDSGFYLCACGDRVYGYTFGSGTRLTVV.

The rearrangement uses TRBV7-2 and TRBJ2-7, with TRBD2 matching 8 bases. Looked up from germline, CDR1 is SGHTA and CDR2 is FQGNSA. J lost 6 bases, V lost 4 bases, and 8 bases had no gene match. The CDR3 is 14 residues long. This chain's CDR3 is CASSWRGTRVEQYF. As DNA, the CDR3 is TGTGCCAGCAGCTGGCGAGGGACTAGGGTCGAGCAGTACTTC.

The chain is built from TRBV7-8 and TRBJ1-3; the match to TRBD1 covers 7 bases. V shed 2 bases and J 0 bases; nucleotides not matched to a gene: 7. Germline V gene sequence: CDR1 SGHVS, CDR2 FQNEAQ. The CDR3 totals 17 residues. CDR3 DNA: TGTGCCAGCAGCTTAATCAGGGGGATCAGCTCTGGAAACACCATATATTTT. Residues: CASSLIRGISSGNTIYF.

The chain has TRBV30 and TRBJ2-2, with 8 bases aligning to TRBD1. The V segment lost 2 bases and the J segment 7 bases; nucleotides outside the gene matches: 3. The CDR3 runs 13 residues. Germline CDR1 and CDR2: GTSNPN and SVGIG (reference sequence). The CDR3 coding sequence is TGTGCCTGGAGTCGGGACAGGTACGGGGAGCTGTTTTTT. Translating gives CAWSRDRYGELFF.

V usage is TRBV19 and J usage is TRBJ2-2; D remains unclear. The CDR3 length is 14 residues. V lost 8 bases to trimming and J lost 1 base, with 11 bases between them. CDR1 LNHDA and CDR2 SQIVND come from the germline V gene (reference sequence). The CDR3 DNA reads as TGTGCCAGTCAAGAAGGCGGGAACACCGGGGAGCTGTTTTTT. This encodes CASQEGGNTGELFF.

V is TRBV7-8 and J is TRBJ2-2, with TRBD2 matching 10 bases. This CDR3 contains 15 residues. Germline V CDR1 and CDR2: SGHVS, FQNEAQ. Trimming took 5 bases from V and 5 from J; bases not matched to a gene: 5. The CDR3 bases are TGTGCCAGCAGCAGGCGGGGACTAGCGACCGGGGAGCTGTTTTTT. Residues: CASSRRGLATGELFF. Variable domain in full (rest from reference TRBV7-8 and TRBJ2-2): GAGVSQSPRYKVAKRGQDVALRCDPISGHVSLFWYQQALGQGPEFLTYFQNEAQLDKSGLPSDRFFAERPEGSVSTLKIQRTQQEDSAVYLCASSRRGLATGELFFGEGSRLTVL.

The J gene is TRBJ2-2, the V gene TRBV11-2; TRBD1 matches at 8 bases. Germline V gene sequence: CDR1 SGHAT, CDR2 FQNNGV. The V segment lost 6 bases and the J segment 7 bases; nucleotides outside the gene matches: 10. This CDR3 spans 15 amino acids. CDR3 loop: CASRVLRGLGGELFF. CDR3 bases: TGTGCCAGCAGAGTGCTCAGGGGGCTGGGCGGGGAGCTGTTTTTT.

The rearrangement links TRBV18 to TRBJ1-5, with D hard to call. The CDR3 covers 13 residues. The V gene's germline CDR1 is KGHSH and CDR2 LQKENI. Between the trimmed V and J ends, which lost 1 base and 5 bases, there was a span of 6 bases. The CDR3 sequence is CASSPRQDQPQHF. CDR3 sequence (DNA): TGTGCCAGCTCACCACGCCAGGATCAGCCCCAGCATTTT.

This chain connects TRBV18 to TRBJ2-7, with 9 positions matching TRBD1. With V trimmed by 6 bases and J by 5 bases, 8 bases remained unmatched. Per the germline V gene, CDR1 is KGHSH and CDR2 is LQKENI. The CDR3 totals 14 residues. CDR3 coding DNA: TGTGCCAGCTCCCCCGGGACAGGGTTTGACGAGCAGTACTTC. It translates to CASSPGTGFDEQYF.